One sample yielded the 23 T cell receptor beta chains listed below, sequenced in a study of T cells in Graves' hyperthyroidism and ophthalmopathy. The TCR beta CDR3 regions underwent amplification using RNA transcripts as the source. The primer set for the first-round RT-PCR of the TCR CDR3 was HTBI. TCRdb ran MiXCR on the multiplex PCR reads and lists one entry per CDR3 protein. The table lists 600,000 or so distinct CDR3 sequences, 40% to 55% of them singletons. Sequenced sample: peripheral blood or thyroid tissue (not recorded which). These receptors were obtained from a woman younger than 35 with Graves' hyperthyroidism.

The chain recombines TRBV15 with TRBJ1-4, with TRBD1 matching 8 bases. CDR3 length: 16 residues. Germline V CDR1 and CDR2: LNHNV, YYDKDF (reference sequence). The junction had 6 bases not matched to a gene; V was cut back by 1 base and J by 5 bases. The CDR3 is CATSRGTGTGNEKLFF. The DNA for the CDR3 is TGTGCCACCAGCAGAGGGACGGGGACAGGCAATGAAAAACTGTTTTTT.

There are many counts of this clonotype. CDR3 residues: CASGSGQPNEKLFF. CDR3 DNA: TGTGCCAGCGGATCCGGACAGCCTAATGAAAAACTGTTTTTT. V gene TRBV7-8 combines with J gene TRBJ1-4; D is possibly TRBD1 (6 bases). In germline, CDR1 is SGHVS, CDR2 FQNEAQ. CDR3 length: 14 amino acids. V was pared by 8 bases and J by 3 bases, with 13 bases between.

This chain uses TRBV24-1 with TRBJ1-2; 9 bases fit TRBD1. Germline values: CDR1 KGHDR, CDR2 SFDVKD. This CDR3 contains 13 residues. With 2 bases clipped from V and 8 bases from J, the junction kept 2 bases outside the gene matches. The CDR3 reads CATSDWTGEGYTF. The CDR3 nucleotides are TGTGCCACCAGTGATTGGACAGGGGAAGGCTACACCTTC.

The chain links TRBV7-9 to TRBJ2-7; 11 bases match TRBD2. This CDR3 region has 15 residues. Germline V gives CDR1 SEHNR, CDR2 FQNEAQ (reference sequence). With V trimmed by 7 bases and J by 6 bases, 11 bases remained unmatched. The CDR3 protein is CASTLGGTSGSEQYF. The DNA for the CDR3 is TGTGCCAGCACCCTGGGGGGGACTAGCGGTTCCGAGCAGTACTTC.

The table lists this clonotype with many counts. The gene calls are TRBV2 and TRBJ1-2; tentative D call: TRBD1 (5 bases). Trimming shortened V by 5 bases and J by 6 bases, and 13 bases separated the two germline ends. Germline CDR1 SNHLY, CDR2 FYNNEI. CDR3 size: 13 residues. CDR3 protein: CASSFARGDGYTF. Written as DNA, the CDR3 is TGTGCCAGCAGTTTCGCGCGGGGGGATGGCTACACCTTC.

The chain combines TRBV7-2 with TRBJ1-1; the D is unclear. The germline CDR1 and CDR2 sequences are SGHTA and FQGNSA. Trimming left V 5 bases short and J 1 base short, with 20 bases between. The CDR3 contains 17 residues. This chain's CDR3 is CASSQDRSPAGNTEAFF. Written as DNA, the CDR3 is TGTGCCAGCAGCCAAGACCGGTCCCCGGCGGGGAACACTGAAGCTTTCTTT.

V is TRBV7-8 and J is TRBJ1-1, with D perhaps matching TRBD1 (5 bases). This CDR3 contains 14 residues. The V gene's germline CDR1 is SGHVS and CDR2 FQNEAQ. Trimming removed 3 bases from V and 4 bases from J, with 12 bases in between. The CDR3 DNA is TGTGCCAGCAGCTTCATCGGGGGAAGCACTGAAGCTTTCTTT. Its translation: CASSFIGGSTEAFF.

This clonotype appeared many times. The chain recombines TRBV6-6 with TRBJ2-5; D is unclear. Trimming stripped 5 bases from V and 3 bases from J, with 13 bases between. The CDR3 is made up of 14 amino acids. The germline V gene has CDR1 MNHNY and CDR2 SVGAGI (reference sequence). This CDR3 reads CASSRPGREETQYF. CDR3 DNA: TGTGCCAGCAGTCGGCCCGGACGGGAAGAGACCCAGTACTTC.

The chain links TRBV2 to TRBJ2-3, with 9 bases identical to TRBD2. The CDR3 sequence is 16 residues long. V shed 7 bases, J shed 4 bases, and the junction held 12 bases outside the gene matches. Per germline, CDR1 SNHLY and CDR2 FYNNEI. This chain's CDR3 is CASKKGSGRGADTQYF. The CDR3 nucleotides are TGTGCCAGCAAGAAGGGTAGCGGGAGAGGGGCAGATACGCAGTATTTT.

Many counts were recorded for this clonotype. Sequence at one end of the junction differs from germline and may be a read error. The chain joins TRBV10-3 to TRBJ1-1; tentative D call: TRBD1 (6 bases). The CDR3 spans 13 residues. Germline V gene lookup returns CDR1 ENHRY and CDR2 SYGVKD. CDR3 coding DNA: TGTGCCATCAGGCCGGACAGAACCGTTGAAACTTTCTTT. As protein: CAIRPDRTVETFF.

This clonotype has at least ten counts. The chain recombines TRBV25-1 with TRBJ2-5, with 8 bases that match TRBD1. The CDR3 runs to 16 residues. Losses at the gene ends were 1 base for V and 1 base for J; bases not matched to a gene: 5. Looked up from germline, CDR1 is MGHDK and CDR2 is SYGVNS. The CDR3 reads CASSEFGTGTQETQYF. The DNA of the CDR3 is TGTGCCAGCAGTGAATTTGGGACAGGTACCCAAGAGACCCAGTACTTC.

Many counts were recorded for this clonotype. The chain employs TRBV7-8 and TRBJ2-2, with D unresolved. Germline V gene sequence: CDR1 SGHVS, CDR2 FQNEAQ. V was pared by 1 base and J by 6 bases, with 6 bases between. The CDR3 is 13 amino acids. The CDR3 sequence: CASSLGPAGELFF. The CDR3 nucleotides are TGTGCCAGCAGCTTAGGGCCCGCCGGGGAGCTGTTTTTT.

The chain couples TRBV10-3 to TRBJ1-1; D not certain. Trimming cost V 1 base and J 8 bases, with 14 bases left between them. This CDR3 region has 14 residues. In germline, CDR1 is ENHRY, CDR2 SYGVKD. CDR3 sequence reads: CAISEFPVAGEAFF. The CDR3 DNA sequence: TGTGCCATCAGTGAGTTCCCCGTTGCGGGGGAAGCTTTCTTT.

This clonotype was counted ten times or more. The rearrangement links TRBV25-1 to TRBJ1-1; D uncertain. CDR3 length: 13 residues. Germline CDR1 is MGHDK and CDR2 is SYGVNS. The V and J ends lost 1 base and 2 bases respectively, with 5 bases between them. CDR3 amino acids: CASSESTNTEAFF. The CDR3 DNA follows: TGTGCCAGCAGTGAATCTACAAACACTGAAGCTTTCTTT. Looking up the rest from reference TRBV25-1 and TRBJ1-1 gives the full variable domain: EADIYQTPRYLVIGTGKKITLECSQTMGHDKMYWYQQDPGMELHLIHYSYGVNSTEKGDLSSESTVSRIRTEHFPLTLESARPSHTSQYLCASSESTNTEAFFGQGTRLTVV.

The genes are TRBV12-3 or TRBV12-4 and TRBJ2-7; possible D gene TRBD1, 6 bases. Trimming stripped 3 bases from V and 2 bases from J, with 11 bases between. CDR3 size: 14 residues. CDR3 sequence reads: CASSLDSIPYEQYF. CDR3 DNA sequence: TGTGCCAGCAGTTTGGACAGCATTCCCTACGAGCAGTACTTC.

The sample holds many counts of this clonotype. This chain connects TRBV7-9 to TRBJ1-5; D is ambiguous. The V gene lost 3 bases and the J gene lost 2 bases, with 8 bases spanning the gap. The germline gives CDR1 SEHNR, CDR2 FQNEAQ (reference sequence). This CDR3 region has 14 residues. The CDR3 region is CASSFAEGNQPQHF. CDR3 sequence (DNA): TGTGCCAGCAGCTTTGCGGAGGGCAATCAGCCCCAGCATTTT.

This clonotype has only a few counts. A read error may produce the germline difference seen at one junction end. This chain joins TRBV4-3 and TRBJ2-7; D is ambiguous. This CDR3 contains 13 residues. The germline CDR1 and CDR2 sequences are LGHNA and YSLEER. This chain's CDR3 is CASSQGISYEQYF. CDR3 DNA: TGTGCCAGCAGCCAAGGGATCTCCTACGAGCAGTACTTC.

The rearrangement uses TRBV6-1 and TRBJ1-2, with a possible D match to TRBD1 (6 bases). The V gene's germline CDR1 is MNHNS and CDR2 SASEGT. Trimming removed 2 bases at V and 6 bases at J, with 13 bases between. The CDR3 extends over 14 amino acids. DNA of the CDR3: TGTGCCAGCAGTGAATTGCAGGGGCGCGATGGCTACACCTTC. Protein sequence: CASSELQGRDGYTF.

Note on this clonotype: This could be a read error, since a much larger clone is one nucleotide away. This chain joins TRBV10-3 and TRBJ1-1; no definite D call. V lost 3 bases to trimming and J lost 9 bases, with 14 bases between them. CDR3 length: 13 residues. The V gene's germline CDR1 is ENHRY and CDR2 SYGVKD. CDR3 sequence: CAISEREREQAFF. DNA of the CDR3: TGTGCCATCAGTGAAAGGGAACGCGAGCAAGCTTTCTTT.

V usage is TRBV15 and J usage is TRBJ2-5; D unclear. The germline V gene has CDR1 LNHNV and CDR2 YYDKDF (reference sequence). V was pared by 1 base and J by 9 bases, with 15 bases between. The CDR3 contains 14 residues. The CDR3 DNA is TGTGCCACCAGCAGAGCTTCGGTGCTCGAGGCCCAGTACTTC. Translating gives CATSRASVLEAQYF. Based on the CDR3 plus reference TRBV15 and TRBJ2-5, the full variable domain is DAMVIQNPRYQVTQFGKPVTLSCSQTLNHNVMYWYQQKSSQAPKLLFHYYDKDFNNEADTPDNFQSRRPNTSFCFLDIRSPGLGDTAMYLCATSRASVLEAQYFGPGTRLLVL.

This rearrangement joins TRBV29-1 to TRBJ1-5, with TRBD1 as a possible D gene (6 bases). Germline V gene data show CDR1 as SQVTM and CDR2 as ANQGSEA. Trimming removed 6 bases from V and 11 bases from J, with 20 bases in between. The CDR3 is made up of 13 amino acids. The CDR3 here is CSVSLGAGAAQHF. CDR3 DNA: TGCAGCGTGTCCCTAGGGGCGGGGGCGGCCCAGCATTTT.

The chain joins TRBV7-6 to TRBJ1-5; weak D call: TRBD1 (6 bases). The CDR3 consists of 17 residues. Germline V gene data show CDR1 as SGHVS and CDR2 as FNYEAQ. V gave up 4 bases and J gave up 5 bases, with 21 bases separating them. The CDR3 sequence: CASSSGRGLVGDQPQHF. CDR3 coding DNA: TGTGCCAGCAGCTCTGGGAGGGGGTTAGTAGGCGATCAGCCCCAGCATTTT.

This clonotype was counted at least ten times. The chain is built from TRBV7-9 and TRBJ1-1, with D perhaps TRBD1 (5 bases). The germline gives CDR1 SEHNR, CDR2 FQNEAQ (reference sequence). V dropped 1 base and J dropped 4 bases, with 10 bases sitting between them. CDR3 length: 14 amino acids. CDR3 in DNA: TGTGCCAGCAGCTTAGGGGACGGTAGCACTGAAGCTTTCTTT. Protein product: CASSLGDGSTEAFF.